This is a list of T cell receptor beta chains from one sample in a study of blood T cell repertoires in COVID-19. Produced via immunoSEQ multiplex PCR; TCRdb's table is partial and in-frame only. This sample yields 300,000 to 350,000 clones, of which about 90% are seen a single time; over 0.8% belongs to the top ten. The sample comprised PBMCs or T cells enriched from blood (not recorded which). The receptors stem from a woman between 25 and 40 years old who had recovered from COVID-19. Both conserved end residues are part of each CDR3. D genes are given only for firm matches. Clone size appears in some rows only: once, few, many, or a class for an expanded clone.

CASSIEGAGELFF TGTGCCAGTAGTATCGAGGGAGCCGGGGAGCTGTTTTTT TRBV19 . 13 TRBJ2-2 .
CASSIQTGTGANVLTF TGTGCCAGTAGTATCCAGACAGGGACCGGGGCCAACGTCCTGACTTTC TRBV19 TRBD1 16 TRBJ2-6 .
CASTDRAGYGYTF TGCGCCAGCACCGACAGGGCCGGCTATGGCTACACCTTC TRBV10-2 TRBD1 13 TRBJ1-2 once
CASSSGQANQPQHF TGTGCCAGCTCATCGGGACAGGCCAATCAGCCCCAGCATTTT TRBV19 TRBD1 14 TRBJ1-5 .
CASSLVGGESHEQYF TGTGCCAGCAGCTTGGTAGGGGGCGAATCCCACGAGCAGTACTTC TRBV5-6 TRBD1 15 TRBJ2-7 .
CASSPPGENGYTF TGTGCCAGCAGCCCCCCGGGGGAAAATGGCTACACCTTC TRBV14 . 13 TRBJ1-2 .
CASSFVRGNGYTF TGTGCCAGCAGCTTTGTCAGGGGGAATGGCTACACCTTC TRBV5-4 TRBD1 13 TRBJ1-2 few
CASSLGRDYNSPLHF TGCGCCAGCAGCCTCGGCAGGGACTATAATTCACCCCTCCACTTT TRBV4-3 . 15 TRBJ1-6 .
CASSGDSNYGYTF TGTGCCAGCAGCGGGGACAGTAACTATGGCTACACCTTC TRBV5-4 TRBD1 13 TRBJ1-2 .
CASRRPGQGGGANVLTF TGTGCCAGCAGAAGACCGGGACAGGGGGGTGGGGCCAACGTCCTGACTTTC TRBV2 TRBD1 17 TRBJ2-6 .
CASSLGASKRGQYF TGTGCCAGCAGCTTAGGAGCCAGTAAGCGGGGGCAGTACTTC TRBV11-2 TRBD2 14 TRBJ2-7 few
CASSPQENQPQHF TGTGCCAGCTCACCACAGGAGAATCAGCCCCAGCATTTT TRBV18 . 13 TRBJ1-5 .
CASSWVSGGYNEQFF TGTGCCAGCAGTTGGGTTAGCGGGGGCTACAATGAGCAGTTCTTC TRBV27 TRBD2 15 TRBJ2-1 once